The rows below give T cell receptor beta chains drawn from one sample of a study of molecular identifiers for immune sequencing clone quantification. A single record per CDR3 protein comes from TCRdb applying MiXCR to the PCR reads. Counted here are 100,000 or so distinct CDR3 sequences, about 35% occurring once; the ten biggest clones make up 9.5% to 10%. Input material: naive CD8+ T cells from blood, with Jurkat cell RNA spiked in. The source of these receptors is a human donor in good health. Some libraries in this study had Jurkat cell RNA spiked in. CDR3s include the opening cysteine and the closing phenylalanine or tryptophan. The D gene is left open where the match is weak. The size of a clone is reported for some rows only, either as once, few or many, or as a class for expanded clones.

d_call	v_call	clone_size	j_call	cdr3_aa	cdr3_nt
TRBD2	TRBV20-1	few	TRBJ2-7	CSATPLAGVGYEQYF	TGCAGTGCGACCCCTTTAGCGGGAGTGGGCTACGAGCAGTACTTC
.	TRBV28	few	TRBJ2-7	CASSLNEWIAGSYEQYF	TGTGCCAGCAGTCTTAACGAGTGGATCGCGGGCTCCTACGAGCAGTACTTC
.	TRBV10-1	.	TRBJ1-3	CASSESSGSSGNTIYF	TGCGCCAGCAGTGAGTCATCAGGGTCCTCTGGAAACACCATATATTTT
TRBD2	TRBV5-1	few	TRBJ2-1	CASSPWRGSSYNEQFF	TGCGCCAGCAGCCCCTGGCGGGGGAGCTCCTACAATGAGCAGTTCTTC
TRBD2	TRBV5-1	.	TRBJ2-1	CASSFSYIAGVSEYEQFF	TGCGCCAGCAGCTTCTCCTACATAGCGGGAGTATCTGAATATGAGCAGTTCTTC
.	TRBV9	many	TRBJ2-2	CASSPPRNTGELFF	TGTGCCAGCAGCCCCCCGCGGAACACCGGGGAGCTGTTTTTT
.	TRBV6-2/TRBV6-3	.	TRBJ1-5	CASRDSSNQPQHF	TGTGCCAGCAGGGACAGTAGCAATCAGCCCCAGCATTTT
TRBD1	TRBV12-3/TRBV12-4	.	TRBJ1-5	CASTTGEEGAVFQPQHF	TGTGCCAGCACCACCGGGGAGGAGGGGGCTGTGTTTCAGCCCCAGCATTTT
.	TRBV4-1	.	TRBJ2-3	CASSQAQGKDTQYF	TGCGCCAGCAGCCAAGCCCAGGGGAAAGATACGCAGTATTTT
.	TRBV20-1	.	TRBJ2-3	CSARLRSDTQYF	TGCAGTGCTAGATTGCGTTCAGATACGCAGTATTTT
TRBD2	TRBV20-1	few	TRBJ2-7	CSVRTSGFFSSSYEQYF	TGCAGTGTCCGGACTAGCGGGTTCTTCTCCAGCTCCTACGAGCAGTACTTC
.	TRBV28	.	TRBJ2-7	CASSRPNEQDF	TGTGCCAGCAGCCGCCCCAACGAGCAGGACTTC
TRBD1	TRBV7-2	many	TRBJ2-7	CASSLSGTGVYEQYF	TGTGCCAGCAGCTTGTCCGGGACAGGGGTCTACGAGCAGTACTTC
.	TRBV12-3/TRBV12-4	.	TRBJ2-5	CASAISSQETQYF	TGTGCCAGCGCCATTAGCAGCCAAGAGACCCAGTACTTC
.	TRBV5-3	few	TRBJ2-7	CASSLLGSTYEQYF	TGTGCCAGCAGCTTATTAGGGTCCACCTACGAGCAGTACTTC
.	TRBV19	.	TRBJ1-5	CASSYGGHQPQHF	TGTGCCAGTAGTTACGGGGGGCATCAGCCCCAGCATTTT
.	TRBV9	.	TRBJ2-2	CASSGGLDTGELFF	TGTGCCAGCAGCGGGGGACTTGACACCGGGGAGCTGTTTTTT
.	TRBV5-6	few	TRBJ2-7	CASRPGTNYEQYF	TGTGCCAGTCGGCCCGGGACGAACTACGAGCAGTACTTC
.	TRBV10-1	few	TRBJ2-3	CASSERLDTQYF	TGCGCCAGCAGTGAGCGGCTAGATACGCAGTATTTT
TRBD1	TRBV28	many	TRBJ2-3	CASSPQGADTQYF	TGTGCCAGCAGTCCCCAGGGGGCAGATACGCAGTATTTT
.	TRBV27	.	TRBJ2-3	CASSLLRGPSTDTQYF	TGTGCCAGCAGTTTATTGAGGGGTCCCAGCACAGATACGCAGTATTTT
.	TRBV28	many	TRBJ2-3	CASSLGGATDTQYF	TGTGCCAGCAGTTTAGGGGGTGCCACAGATACGCAGTATTTT
.	TRBV5-6	.	TRBJ1-3	CASSLGRDTIYF	TGTGCCAGCAGCTTGGGGCGGGACACCATATATTTT
.	TRBV5-4	many	TRBJ2-6	CASFETGANVLTF	TGTGCCAGCTTTGAAACTGGGGCCAACGTCCTGACTTTC
.	TRBV20-1	.	TRBJ2-7	CSASGGNAPYEQYF	TGCAGTGCTAGTGGAGGGAACGCCCCCTACGAGCAGTACTTC
.	TRBV27	many	TRBJ1-5	CASSSGPNQPQHF	TGTGCCAGCAGCTCCGGACCTAATCAGCCCCAGCATTTT
.	TRBV29-1	.	TRBJ2-1	CSVVNRVYYNEQFF	TGCAGCGTTGTCAACAGGGTCTACTACAATGAGCAGTTCTTC
.	TRBV6-5	many	TRBJ1-5	CASSYSFPRGEPQHF	TGTGCCAGCAGTTACAGCTTCCCCCGCGGGGAGCCCCAGCATTTT
.	TRBV5-3	.	TRBJ1-2	CANSLDANYGYTF	TGTGCCAACAGCTTAGATGCCAACTATGGCTACACCTTC
TRBD1	TRBV28	few	TRBJ1-6	CASSGAGGPPLHF	TGTGCCAGCAGTGGGGCAGGGGGCCCACCCCTCCACTTT
.	TRBV28	once	TRBJ2-1	CASRKAPYQINDEQFF	TGTGCCAGCAGGAAAGCCCCCTACCAGATTAACGATGAGCAGTTCTTC
.	TRBV11-2	few	TRBJ1-2	CASSLAGHMAGYTF	TGTGCCAGCAGCTTAGCGGGACACATGGCCGGCTACACCTTC
.	TRBV7-6	many	TRBJ2-6	CASSLALTGANVLTF	TGTGCCAGCAGCTTAGCTTTGACTGGGGCCAACGTCCTGACTTTC
TRBD1	TRBV7-9	.	TRBJ2-7	CASSTQGQGLAYEQYF	TGTGCCAGCAGCACCCAGGGACAGGGCTTGGCCTACGAGCAGTACTTC
.	TRBV6-2/TRBV6-3	.	TRBJ2-3	CASSSPWAGSDTDTQYF	TGTGCCAGCAGTTCCCCCTGGGCGGGGAGCGACACAGATACGCAGTATTTT
.	TRBV4-1	few	TRBJ2-7	CASSPTGRDEQYF	TGCGCCAGCAGCCCGACAGGGAGGGACGAGCAGTACTTC
TRBD1	TRBV6-5	.	TRBJ2-7	CASSPRGQGASYEQYF	TGTGCCAGCAGTCCCCGGGGACAGGGGGCCTCCTACGAGCAGTACTTC
TRBD1	TRBV7-9	.	TRBJ2-5	CASSRPGQKETQYF	TGTGCCAGCAGCCGACCGGGACAGAAAGAGACCCAGTACTTC
.	TRBV15	.	TRBJ2-5	CATSRPGETQYF	TGTGCCACCAGCAGGCCGGGGGAGACCCAGTACTTC
.	TRBV5-6	.	TRBJ2-5	CASSWSSQGGETQYF	TGTGCCAGCAGCTGGAGTTCCCAGGGGGGCGAGACCCAGTACTTC
TRBD2	TRBV20-1	few	TRBJ2-2	CSARDLAGPNTGELFF	TGCAGTGCTAGAGATTTAGCGGGACCGAACACCGGGGAGCTGTTTTTT
.	TRBV12-3/TRBV12-4	few	TRBJ1-1	CASSPRVLMNTEAFF	TGTGCCAGCAGTCCCAGGGTTCTCATGAACACTGAAGCTTTCTTT
.	TRBV29-1	many	TRBJ2-7	CSVAVSYEQYF	TGCAGCGTCGCCGTCTCCTACGAGCAGTACTTC
.	TRBV19	.	TRBJ2-2	CASSTGRPPSGGGELFF	TGTGCCAGTAGTACTGGGCGCCCCCCTTCCGGCGGCGGGGAGCTGTTTTTT
.	TRBV27	.	TRBJ2-7	CASRESLGDEQYF	TGTGCCAGCAGGGAGAGTTTGGGAGATGAGCAGTACTTC
.	TRBV27	.	TRBJ1-1	CASSFLFRNTEAFF	TGTGCCAGCAGTTTTTTATTTAGGAACACTGAAGCTTTCTTT
TRBD1	TRBV30	.	TRBJ2-3	CAWDREGTDTQYF	TGTGCCTGGGACAGGGAAGGCACAGATACGCAGTATTTT
.	TRBV6-1	.	TRBJ1-2	CASSALRGDYGYTF	TGTGCCAGCAGCGCCTTGCGGGGGGACTATGGCTACACCTTC
.	TRBV2	.	TRBJ2-2	CASSDENTGELFF	TGTGCCAGCAGTGACGAGAACACCGGGGAGCTGTTTTTT
.	TRBV11-2	many	TRBJ2-7	CASSRDPRPYEQYF	TGTGCCAGCAGCCGGGACCCCCGTCCCTACGAGCAGTACTTC
.	TRBV4-2	.	TRBJ2-4	CASSQLGLAKNIQYF	TGTGCCAGCAGCCAACTGGGACTAGCCAAAAACATTCAGTACTTC
.	TRBV12-3/TRBV12-4	few	TRBJ2-7	CASSMGQPGAYEQYF	TGTGCCAGCAGTATGGGACAGCCGGGAGCGTACGAGCAGTACTTC
TRBD2	TRBV28	.	TRBJ2-2	CASRSGLARTGELFF	TGTGCCAGCAGATCCGGACTAGCCAGGACCGGGGAGCTGTTTTTT
.	TRBV19	.	TRBJ2-3	CACKETGTDTQYF	TGTGCCTGTAAGGAGACAGGCACAGATACGCAGTATTTT
.	TRBV12-3/TRBV12-4	.	TRBJ2-3	CASSPRQSGKDTQYF	TGTGCCAGCTCCCCCCGGCAGTCGGGAAAAGATACGCAGTATTTT